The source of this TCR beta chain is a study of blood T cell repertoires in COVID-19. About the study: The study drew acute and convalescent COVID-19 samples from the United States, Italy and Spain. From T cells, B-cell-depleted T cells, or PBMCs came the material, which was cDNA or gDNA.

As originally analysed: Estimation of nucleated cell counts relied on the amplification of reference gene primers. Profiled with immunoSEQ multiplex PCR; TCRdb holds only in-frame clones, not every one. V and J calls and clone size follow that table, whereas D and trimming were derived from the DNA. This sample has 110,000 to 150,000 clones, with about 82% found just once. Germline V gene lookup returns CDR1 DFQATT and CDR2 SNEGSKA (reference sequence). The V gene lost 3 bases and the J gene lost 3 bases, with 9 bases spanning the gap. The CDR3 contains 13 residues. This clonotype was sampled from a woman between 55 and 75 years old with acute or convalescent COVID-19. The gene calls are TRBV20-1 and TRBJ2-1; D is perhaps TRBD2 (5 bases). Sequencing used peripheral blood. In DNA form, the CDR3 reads TGCAGTGCTAGTCGGGGTATCTACAATGAGCAGTTCTTC. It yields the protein CSASRGIYNEQFF.